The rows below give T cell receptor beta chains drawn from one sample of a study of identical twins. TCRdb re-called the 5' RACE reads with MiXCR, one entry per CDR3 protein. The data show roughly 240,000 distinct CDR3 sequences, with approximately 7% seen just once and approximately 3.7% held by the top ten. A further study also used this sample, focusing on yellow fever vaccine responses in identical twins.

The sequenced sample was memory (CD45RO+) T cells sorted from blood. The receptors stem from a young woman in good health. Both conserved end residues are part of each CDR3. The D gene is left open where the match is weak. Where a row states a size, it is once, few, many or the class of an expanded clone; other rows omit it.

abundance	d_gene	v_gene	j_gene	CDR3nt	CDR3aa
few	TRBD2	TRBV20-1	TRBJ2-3	TGCAGTGCTCCGGGACTAGCTATAGATACGCAGTATTTT	CSAPGLAIDTQYF
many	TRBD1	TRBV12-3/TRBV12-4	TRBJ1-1	TGTGCCAGCACTCTACAGGGGGGGGCCACTGAAGCTTTCTTT	CASTLQGGATEAFF
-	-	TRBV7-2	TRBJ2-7	TGTGCCAGCAGCTTAACCGGGACCGAATCCTACGAGCAGTACTTC	CASSLTGTESYEQYF
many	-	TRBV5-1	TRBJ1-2	TGCGCCAGCAGCGGGGACGGGTATGGCTACACCTTC	CASSGDGYGYTF
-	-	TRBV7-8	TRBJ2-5	TGTGCCAGCAGACCACGACTCTCTCCGCAAGAGACCCAGTACTTC	CASRPRLSPQETQYF
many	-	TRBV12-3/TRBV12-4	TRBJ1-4	TGTGCCAGCAGCCCGAACGGGAGAACTAATGAAAAACTGTTTTTT	CASSPNGRTNEKLFF
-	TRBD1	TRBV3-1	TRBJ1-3	TGTGCCAGCAGCCAGGCCCCGGGACAGGGTTTTCTTACTGGAAACACCATATATTTT	CASSQAPGQGFLTGNTIYF
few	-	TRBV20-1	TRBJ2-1	TGCAGTGCTAGAGTGCCAGGGCCTGACTCCTACAATGAGCAGTTCTTC	CSARVPGPDSYNEQFF
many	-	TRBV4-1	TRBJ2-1	TGCGCCAGCAGCCAAGAGGCGACCAACTCCTACAATGAGCAGTTCTTC	CASSQEATNSYNEQFF
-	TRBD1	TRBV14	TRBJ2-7	TGTGCCAGCAGCCAAGAGCGTATCGGGACAGGGCGCTACGAGCAGTACTTC	CASSQERIGTGRYEQYF
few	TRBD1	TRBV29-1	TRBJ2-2	TGCAGCGTTGTAAGGGGGCCGACGAACACCGGGGAGCTGTTTTTT	CSVVRGPTNTGELFF
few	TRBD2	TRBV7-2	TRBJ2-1	TGTGCCAGCAGCTCGATAGCGGGGGGGAGGAATGAGCAGTTCTTC	CASSSIAGGRNEQFF
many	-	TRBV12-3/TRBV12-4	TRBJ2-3	TGTGCCAGCAGTTTTTCAGATACGCAGTATTTT	CASSFSDTQYF
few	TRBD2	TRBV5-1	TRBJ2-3	TGCGCCAGCAGCTTGGAGACTAGCGGGAGGGCAATAGATACGCAGTATTTT	CASSLETSGRAIDTQYF
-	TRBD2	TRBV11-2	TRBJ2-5	TGTGCCAGCAGCTCGGGACCGGGGGGAACTAGCGGGCAAGAGACCCAGTACTTC	CASSSGPGGTSGQETQYF
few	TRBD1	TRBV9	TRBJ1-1	TGTGCCAGCAGCGTAGCTGCGGGACAGGGTTTGGGCACTGAAGCTTTCTTT	CASSVAAGQGLGTEAFF
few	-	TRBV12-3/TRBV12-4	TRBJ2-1	TGTGCCAGCAGTTCCGGTGGTAGAGCAATCGATGAGCAGTTCTTC	CASSSGGRAIDEQFF
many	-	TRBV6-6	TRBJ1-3	TGTGCCAGCAGTAACCAGGGTTCAGACACCATATATTTT	CASSNQGSDTIYF
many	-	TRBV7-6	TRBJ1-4	TGTGCCAGCAGCTTAGGGGCAGGGTTTGATGAAAAACTGTTTTTT	CASSLGAGFDEKLFF
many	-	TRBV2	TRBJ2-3	TGTGCCAGCAGCGAAACGACTCCTACTAGCACAGATACGCAGTATTTT	CASSETTPTSTDTQYF
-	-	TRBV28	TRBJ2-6	TGTGCCAGCAGTCCCCCCGAAACTGGGGCCAACGTCCTGACTTTC	CASSPPETGANVLTF
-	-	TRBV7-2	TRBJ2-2	TGTGCCAGCAGCCCTAGCGTTGCGAACACCGGGGAGCTGTTTTTT	CASSPSVANTGELFF
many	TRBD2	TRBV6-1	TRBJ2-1	TGTGCCAGCAGTACAGCTAGCGGGGGGACCTACAATGAGCAGTTCTTC	CASSTASGGTYNEQFF
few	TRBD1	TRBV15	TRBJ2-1	TGTGCCACCAGGACAAACAGGGGGACAGCCTACAATGAGCAGTTCTTC	CATRTNRGTAYNEQFF
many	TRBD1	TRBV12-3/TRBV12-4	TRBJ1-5	TGTGCCAGCAGACAGACAGGGGGGAACAATCAGCCCCAGCATTTT	CASRQTGGNNQPQHF
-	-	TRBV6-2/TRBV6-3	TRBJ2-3	TGTGCCAGCAGTTCAGCGGGTGCTGTGACAGATACGCAGTATTTT	CASSSAGAVTDTQYF
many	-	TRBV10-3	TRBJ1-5	TGTGCCATCAGTGAGTCGGGGGCGAAGCAGCCCCAGCATTTT	CAISESGAKQPQHF
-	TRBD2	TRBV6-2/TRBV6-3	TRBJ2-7	TGTGCCAGCAGTTACCCGAGCGGGAGGGACGAGCAGTACTTC	CASSYPSGRDEQYF
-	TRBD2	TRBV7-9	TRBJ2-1	TGTGCCAGCAGCTTAGGGCGGTCGGGGGGAGCGCTGGAGGATCAGCTCTTC	CASSLGRSGGALEDQLF
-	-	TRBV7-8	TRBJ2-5	TGTGCCAGCAGCTTAGGACCTCCCCAGTACTTC	CASSLGPPQYF
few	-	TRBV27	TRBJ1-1	TGTGGGGGCTGTGGACAGGAAGCTTTCTTT	CGGCGQEAFF
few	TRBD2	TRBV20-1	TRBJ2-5	TGCAGTGCCCCTGGGGTAGCGGGGGGGTTTCAAGAGACCCAGTACTTC	CSAPGVAGGFQETQYF
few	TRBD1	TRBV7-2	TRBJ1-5	TGTGCCAGCAGCTGGAGGACAGGGGGCGGCAATCAGCCCCAGCATTTT	CASSWRTGGGNQPQHF
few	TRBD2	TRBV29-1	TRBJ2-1	TGCAGCGCCGAAAGGACGAGCGGGGGGAGCAATGAGCAGTTCTTC	CSAERTSGGSNEQFF